These T cell receptor beta chains were read from a single sample in a study of shared clonotypes between healthy human individuals. Measured with immunoSEQ multiplex PCR; TCRdb has only the in-frame clones, and not every one. The data contain hundreds of thousands of clones, approximately 80% of them seen just once; the ten biggest clones take up 10% to 15%. The sequenced sample was PBMCs. All receptors come from a woman in her thirties or forties in good health. Some clones in this sample may be carry-over from other donors' samples. CDR3s include the opening cysteine and the closing phenylalanine or tryptophan. Each record gives: V gene, D gene, J gene, clone size, CDR3 protein, CDR3 DNA. A D gene is named only where the DNA matches it firmly. Not all rows give a size; the values are once, few, many and, for expanded clones, a class.

>TRBV5-1|.|TRBJ2-2|.
CASSLGPGTGELFF
TGCGCCAGCAGCTTGGGTCCGGGCACCGGGGAGCTGTTTTTT
>TRBV11-2|.|TRBJ1-4|.
CASSLDPGAWEKLFF
TGTGCCAGCAGCTTAGATCCAGGGGCTTGGGAAAAACTGTTTTTT
>TRBV4-3|.|TRBJ2-6|.
CVSSQVQGSGANVLTF
TGCGTCAGCAGCCAAGTGCAGGGCTCTGGGGCCAACGTCCTGACTTTC
>TRBV9|.|TRBJ2-4|many
CASSVGGAKNIQYF
TGTGCCAGCAGCGTAGGAGGAGCCAAAAACATTCAGTACTTC
>TRBV30|.|TRBJ2-7|.
CAWSQGYEQYF
TGTGCCTGGTCACAGGGTTACGAGCAGTACTTC
>TRBV6-5|.|TRBJ1-2|.
CASRWGGPANYGYTF
TGTGCCAGCAGATGGGGGGGGCCAGCTAACTATGGCTACACCTTC
>TRBV7-8|.|TRBJ2-5|few
CASSRDRRETQYF
TGTGCCAGCAGCCGAGACAGGAGGGAGACCCAGTACTTC
>TRBV2|TRBD1|TRBJ1-2|.
CASRTGQGAGGYTF
TGTGCCAGCAGGACTGGACAGGGGGCGGGTGGCTACACCTTC
>TRBV4-3|TRBD1|TRBJ2-7|.
CAGSQTRDRAHEQYF
TGCGCCGGCAGCCAAACTAGGGACAGGGCCCACGAGCAGTACTTC
>TRBV7-9|.|TRBJ2-7|.
CASSLALEVYEQYF
TGTGCCAGCAGCTTAGCGTTGGAGGTTTACGAGCAGTACTTC
>TRBV7-3|TRBD2|TRBJ2-1|.
CASSLWTSGPYNEQFF
TGTGCCAGCAGCTTATGGACTAGCGGACCCTACAATGAGCAGTTCTTC
>TRBV7-9|.|TRBJ2-6|.
CASRPGSGANVLTF
TGTGCCAGCCGCCCCGGCTCTGGGGCCAACGTCCTGACTTTC
>TRBV18|.|TRBJ2-7|few
CASSPPSGTFYEQYF
TGTGCCAGCTCACCCCCGTCTGGTACGTTCTACGAGCAGTACTTC
>TRBV11-2|.|TRBJ2-3|few
CASRQAGRKIDTQYF
TGTGCCAGCAGACAGGCGGGCCGGAAGATAGATACGCAGTATTTT
>TRBV28|.|TRBJ1-3|.
CASRSQGYSGNTIYF
TGTGCCAGCAGGTCTCAGGGGTACTCTGGAAACACCATATATTTT
>TRBV7-8|.|TRBJ1-1|once
CASSSARGRFNTEAFF
TGTGCCAGCAGCTCGGCGAGGGGCCGTTTTAACACTGAAGCTTTCTTT
>TRBV5-6|TRBD1|TRBJ1-2|.
CASSPVGQAGGSYGYTF
TGTGCCAGCAGCCCGGTAGGACAGGCTGGGGGCTCCTATGGCTACACCTTC
>TRBV6-5|TRBD1|TRBJ2-1|.
CASSYRGTARYNEQFF
TGTGCCAGCAGTTACCGAGGGACAGCGCGGTATAATGAGCAGTTCTTC
>TRBV6-5|.|TRBJ2-7|.
CASSEKAAYEQYF
TGTGCCAGCAGTGAGAAGGCAGCATACGAGCAGTACTTC
>TRBV5-4|TRBD2|TRBJ2-3|.
CASSSRTSGSLVSRQYF
TGTGCCAGCAGCTCGCGGACTAGCGGGAGCTTGGTGTCGAGGCAGTATTTT
>TRBV5-1|TRBD2|TRBJ2-7|once
CASSSDSGTSVYEQYF
TGCGCCAGCAGCTCCGACTCCGGGACTAGCGTCTACGAGCAGTACTTC
>TRBV30|.|TRBJ2-7|.
CAWSPGGYEQYF
TGTGCCTGGAGTCCCGGGGGTTACGAGCAGTACTTC
>TRBV29-1|.|TRBJ2-7|few
CSVGLAGNEQYF
TGCAGCGTTGGTCTAGCCGGGAACGAGCAGTACTTC
>TRBV5-6|TRBD1|TRBJ2-1|.
CASSIDRGDEQFF
TGTGCCAGCAGCATAGACAGGGGAGATGAGCAGTTCTTC
>TRBV4-2|TRBD1|TRBJ1-1|.
CASSQSFVGQGFGTEAFF
TGTGCCAGCAGCCAATCTTTTGTGGGACAGGGGTTTGGCACTGAAGCTTTCTTT
>TRBV27|TRBD2|TRBJ2-1|.
CASSLRGGPYNEQFF
TGTGCCAGCAGTTTACGGGGGGGGCCCTACAATGAGCAGTTCTTC
>TRBV7-2|.|TRBJ2-6|once
CASSVLLSGANVLTF
TGTGCCAGCAGCGTGCTTCTCTCTGGGGCCAACGTCCTGACTTTC
>TRBV7-9|.|TRBJ2-1|.
CASSPREGRTRDNEQFF
TGTGCCAGCAGCCCCAGGGAAGGGAGGACAAGGGACAATGAGCAGTTCTTC
>TRBV29-1|.|TRBJ2-1|.
CSVTIPPYNEQFF
TGCAGCGTTACGATTCCCCCCTACAATGAGCAGTTCTTC
>TRBV28|.|TRBJ2-2|.
CASSSWSDTNTGELFF
TGTGCCAGCAGTTCCTGGAGCGATACGAACACCGGGGAGCTGTTTTTT
>TRBV27|.|TRBJ1-1|.
CASSSTQGNTEAFF
TGTGCCAGCAGTAGTACACAGGGAAACACTGAAGCTTTCTTT
>TRBV19|TRBD1|TRBJ1-5|.
CASSTRTGRLDHQPQHF
TGTGCCAGTAGTACCCGGACAGGGCGTCTGGACCATCAGCCCCAGCATTTT
>TRBV30|.|TRBJ2-7|few
CAWKHVRAESYEQYF
TGTGCCTGGAAACATGTACGAGCGGAGTCCTACGAGCAGTACTTC
>TRBV5-4|.|TRBJ2-7|.
CASSGGGRSDEQYF
TGTGCCAGCAGCGGTGGAGGGAGAAGCGACGAGCAGTACTTC
>TRBV7-3|TRBD1|TRBJ1-2|many
CASSQQGFHHGYTF
TGTGCCAGCAGCCAACAGGGGTTTCACCATGGCTACACCTTC
>TRBV6-6|TRBD1|TRBJ2-3|.
CASTLGQGTDTQYF
TGTGCCAGCACCCTGGGACAGGGTACAGATACGCAGTATTTT
>TRBV30|.|TRBJ1-6|many
CAWSGRAFYNSPLHF
TGTGCCTGGAGTGGTAGGGCCTTCTATAATTCACCCCTCCACTTT
>TRBV29-1|TRBD2|TRBJ2-7|.
CSVEGTSGSSYEQYF
TGCAGCGTTGAAGGGACTAGCGGAAGCTCCTACGAGCAGTACTTC
>TRBV20-1|TRBD2|TRBJ2-7|.
CSASRGREEYF
TGCAGTGCTAGTCGCGGGCGGGAGGAGTACTTC
>TRBV27|.|TRBJ2-5|.
CASRSGSILEETQYF
TGTGCCAGCAGGTCAGGGAGTATACTCGAAGAGACCCAGTACTTC
>TRBV2|.|TRBJ2-7|few
CASRSGNTYEQYF
TGTGCCAGCAGGAGTGGCAACACCTACGAGCAGTACTTC
>TRBV7-2|.|TRBJ2-1|.
CASSPERYNEQFF
TGTGCCAGCAGCCCAGAGCGGTACAATGAGCAGTTCTTC
>TRBV2|.|TRBJ2-5|.
CASREDQAYQETQYF
TGTGCCAGCAGGGAGGACCAAGCCTACCAAGAGACCCAGTACTTC
>TRBV5-1|.|TRBJ1-4|.
CASSLAGTQNEKLFF
TGCGCCAGCAGCTTGGCCGGGACACAAAATGAAAAACTGTTTTTT
>TRBV5-1|.|TRBJ1-2|.
CASSFSDLNYGYTF
TGCGCCAGCAGCTTCTCAGACCTTAACTATGGCTACACCTTC
>TRBV29-1|.|TRBJ1-2|.
CSVEGTANYGYTF
TGCAGCGTTGAAGGGACAGCTAACTATGGCTACACCTTC
>TRBV6-1|.|TRBJ1-1|once
CASSGRGAKNTEAFF
TGTGCCAGCAGTGGACGGGGAGCGAAGAACACTGAAGCTTTCTTT
>TRBV5-4|.|TRBJ1-2|once
CASSPPATGRYGYTF
TGTGCCAGCAGCCCGCCGGCGACAGGACGCTATGGCTACACCTTC
>TRBV4-3|TRBD2|TRBJ2-3|.
CASSQDGLAGGGTDTQYF
TGCGCCAGCAGCCAAGATGGACTAGCGGGAGGAGGCACAGATACGCAGTATTTT
>TRBV4-3|.|TRBJ2-7|many
CASSQEVGPEQYF
TGCGCCAGCAGCCAAGAGGTAGGGCCCGAGCAGTACTTC
>TRBV11-2|TRBD1|TRBJ1-3|.
CASSWDRTGENTIYF
TGTGCCAGCAGCTGGGACCGGACAGGGGAAAACACCATATATTTT
>TRBV15|.|TRBJ2-2|once
CATSRDLGTWELFF
TGTGCCACCAGCAGAGATTTGGGGACCTGGGAGCTGTTTTTT
>TRBV27|TRBD1|TRBJ2-2|.
CASSFGQGFTGELFF
TGTGCCAGCAGTTTCGGACAGGGGTTCACCGGGGAGCTGTTTTTT
>TRBV16|.|TRBJ1-2|.
CASSQSRHAGNYGYTF
TGTGCCAGCAGCCAATCTAGGCATGCAGGGAACTATGGCTACACCTTC
>TRBV4-2|TRBD1|TRBJ2-5|.
CASSLAPDRDQETQYF
TGTGCCAGCAGCCTCGCCCCTGACAGGGACCAAGAGACCCAGTACTTC
>TRBV5-4|TRBD2|TRBJ2-3|.
CASSRRTSGRSTDTQYF
TGTGCCAGCAGCAGACGGACTAGCGGACGGAGCACAGATACGCAGTATTTT
>TRBV27|.|TRBJ1-3|.
CASSLGLGNTIYF
TGTGCCAGCAGTTTGGGGTTAGGAAACACCATATATTTT
>TRBV5-6|TRBD2|TRBJ2-7|.
CASSLRLAGAEQYF
TGTGCCAGCAGCTTACGGCTAGCGGGAGCCGAGCAGTACTTC
>TRBV6-5|.|TRBJ2-7|.
CASSYSRGFTYEQYF
TGTGCCAGCAGTTACTCGAGAGGATTCACCTACGAGCAGTACTTC